This TCR beta chain came from a study of T cell responses to AZD1222 COVID-19 vaccine. Unmatched junction bases numbered 5, after V lost 4 bases and J lost 7 bases. From germline, CDR1 is ENHRY and CDR2 SYGVKD. The CDR3 is made up of 13 amino acids. Clones were sequenced by immunoSEQ multiplex PCR, and TCRdb holds only the in-frame ones, with some missing. Among about 94,000 clones listed, nearly 90% were seen once. This clone showed up just once. The genes are TRBV10-3 and TRBJ1-2; 8 bases match TRBD1. The receptor was derived from an adult in good health. Sequenced material: peripheral blood, taken on day 0 of AZD1222 vaccination. CDR3 sequence (DNA): TGTGCCATCAGTGCGACAGGGGCGGGTGGCTACACCTTC. The encoded protein is CAISATGAGGYTF.